This T cell receptor (beta chain) was sequenced during a study of blood T cell repertoires in COVID-19. Across the whole study: The samples span acute and convalescent COVID-19 from the United States, Italy and Spain. PBMCs, B-cell-depleted T cells, or T cells were the source of the cDNA or gDNA that made up the material.

Original analysis: Reference gene primer amplification gave nucleated cell count estimates. Only in-frame clones appear in the TCRdb table, and some are missing; sequencing was by immunoSEQ multiplex PCR. V, J and clone size reflect that table, while D and trimming were determined from the DNA. In the table there are about 220,000 clones, 82% of which are singletons. This clone was found once. Seattle patient enrollment occurred during active infection, with longitudinal follow-up thereafter. This CDR3 has 12 residues. V lost 2 bases to trimming and J lost 6 bases, with 9 bases between them. Germline CDR1 and CDR2: SQVTM and ANQGSEA.

This TCR came from an elderly woman with COVID-19, enrolled during active disease. The V call is TRBV29-1, the J call TRBJ2-3; tentatively, D is TRBD1 (6 bases). Material for sequencing was peripheral blood. This chain's CDR3 is CSVENRVDTQYF. In nucleotides, the CDR3 is TGCAGCGTTGAAAACAGGGTTGATACGCAGTATTTT.